These 15 T cell receptor beta chains share one sample of origin, sequenced in a study of T cell responses to AZD1222 COVID-19 vaccine (dated by TCRdb to 2020 to 2023). The library was produced with the immunoSEQ multiplex PCR assay. Sourced from immuneACCESS, this table was stored by TCRdb with only in-frame sequences that have V and J called. A share of the clones is absent; for the studies checked, an unresolved V gene accounts for under half, and the remainder has no known explanation. The table for this sample lists about 97,000 clones; 85% to 90% of them were counted only once. The top ten clones comprise approximately 7% of the sample. The time point label, read with the paper, signifies: baseline before first vaccination. The source was peripheral blood, collected on day 0 of AZD1222 vaccination. These receptors all come from an adult in good health.

The rearrangement links TRBV19 to TRBJ1-5; D not certain. The CDR3 is 15 amino acids. V was cut by 1 base and J by 3 bases, with 10 bases left in between. The germline V gene encodes CDR1 LNHDA and CDR2 SQIVND (reference sequence). CDR3 DNA sequence: TGTGCCAGTAGTATAGTTTATGGATCCAATCAGCCCCAGCATTTT. Its translation: CASSIVYGSNQPQHF.

The chain carries TRBV28 and TRBJ2-7; 13 positions agree with TRBD2. This CDR3 comprises 16 residues. V lost 0 bases and J lost 5; bases outside the gene matches: 4. Germline CDR1 reads MDHEN; CDR2 reads SYDVKM. Here the CDR3 reads CASSLWAGLAGNEQYF. The DNA of the CDR3 is TGTGCCAGCAGTTTATGGGCGGGACTAGCGGGAAACGAGCAGTACTTC.

The chain joins TRBV25-1 to TRBJ1-6; possible D gene TRBD1, 5 bases. Deletions cut 6 bases from V and 7 bases from J, with 19 bases between. CDR1 and CDR2 (germline): MGHDK, SYGVNS. There are 16 residues in the CDR3. The chain's CDR3 is CASRDTAGLLNSPLHF. The CDR3 DNA is TGTGCCAGCAGGGACACCGCGGGACTTCTAAATTCACCCCTCCACTTT.

The chain couples TRBV5-4 to TRBJ2-5; 7 bases align to TRBD1. J gave up 2 bases and V 0 bases, and 10 bases lay outside the gene matches. This CDR3 contains 17 residues. Germline V CDR1 and CDR2: SGHNT, YYREEE (reference sequence). As DNA, the CDR3 is TGTGCCAGCAGCTTGGGAGAGGGGGCAGGGGGACAAGAGACCCAGTACTTC. It yields the protein CASSLGEGAGGQETQYF.

V usage is TRBV3-1 (or the pseudogene TRBV3-2) and J usage is TRBJ2-1; TRBD2 matches at 11 bases. CDR1 LGHDT and CDR2 YNNKEL come from the germline V gene (reference sequence). The CDR3 runs 16 residues. The V gene end was trimmed by 0 bases and the J gene end by 7 bases; junction bases not matched to a gene: 5. CDR3 protein: CASSQDLAGGRNEQFF. The CDR3 DNA sequence: TGTGCCAGCAGCCAAGATTTAGCGGGAGGGAGAAATGAGCAGTTCTTC.

This chain connects TRBV28 to TRBJ1-2; possibly TRBD1 for D (6 bases). Trimming left V 3 bases short and J 2 bases short, with 13 bases between. The V gene's germline CDR1 is MDHEN and CDR2 SYDVKM. The CDR3 spans 15 residues. The CDR3 sequence: CASSFSRTENYGYTF. The DNA for the CDR3 is TGTGCCAGCAGTTTCTCCCGGACAGAGAACTATGGCTACACCTTC.

CDR3 sequence reads: CASSQFAGTIYNEQFF. As DNA, the CDR3 is TGCGCCAGCAGCCAATTCGCCGGGACTATTTACAATGAGCAGTTCTTC. The rearrangement joins TRBV4-3 to TRBJ2-1; 7 positions match TRBD2. Germline V gene sequence: CDR1 LGHNA, CDR2 YSLEER. The CDR3 is made up of 16 amino acids. Trimming removed 2 bases from V and 4 bases from J; junction bases left unmatched: 8.

This clone was counted only a few times. The CDR3 nucleotides read TGTGCCAGCAGCTCCCCGCCGGCAGGGACAGATACGCAGTATTTT. As protein: CASSSPPAGTDTQYF. V usage is TRBV9 and J usage is TRBJ2-3; D possibly corresponds to TRBD1 (5 bases). Germline loops: CDR1 SGDLS, CDR2 YYNGEE. The CDR3 covers 15 residues. Trimming stripped 4 bases from V and 3 bases from J, with 15 bases between.

The chain employs TRBV3-1 (or the pseudogene TRBV3-2) and TRBJ1-1; 7 bases fit TRBD1. This CDR3 has 17 residues. CDR1 and CDR2 from the germline V gene are LGHDT and YNNKEL (reference sequence). The V and J ends lost 5 bases and 0 bases, in that order; junction bases with no gene match: 12. The CDR3 protein is CASSAELQGWVNTEAFF. The CDR3 nucleotides read TGTGCCAGCAGCGCCGAATTACAGGGGTGGGTGAACACTGAAGCTTTCTTT.

This chain connects TRBV5-1 to TRBJ2-5; 7 bases match TRBD2. Trimming at V came to 4 bases and at J to 4 bases, leaving 16 bases not matched to a gene. Germline values: CDR1 SGHRS, CDR2 YFSETQ. The CDR3 runs to 17 residues. The CDR3 region has the DNA TGCGCCAGCAGCGCTCTTTGGGGGAGGGACGTCGGAGAGACCCAGTACTTC. Translated: CASSALWGRDVGETQYF.

The rearrangement links TRBV12-3 or TRBV12-4 to TRBJ1-2, with no clear D. The CDR3 consists of 13 residues. V was trimmed by 2 bases and J by 1 base, leaving 5 bases between them. In DNA form, the CDR3 reads TGTGCCAGCAGTTTACAGGTTAACTATGGCTACACCTTC. It translates to CASSLQVNYGYTF.

The chain combines TRBV5-5 with TRBJ2-3; 8 bases fit TRBD1. The CDR3 sequence is 18 residues long. The J segment lost 2 bases and the V segment lost 1 base, leaving 12 bases of the junction unmatched. Germline CDR1 SGHKS, CDR2 YYEKEE (reference sequence). CDR3 sequence reads: CASSLQIGTGPFTDTQYF. For the CDR3, the DNA is TGTGCCAGCAGCTTGCAAATCGGGACAGGCCCTTTCACAGATACGCAGTATTTT.

This clone has a handful of counts. This chain uses TRBV20-1 with TRBJ2-1; D may correspond to TRBD1 or TRBD2 (5 bases each). V lost 3 bases, J lost 6 bases, and 12 bases lay in between. This CDR3 contains 13 residues. The germline CDR1 and CDR2 sequences are DFQATT and SNEGSKA (reference sequence). CDR3 bases: TGCAGTGCTAGTTTGCAAGGGACCAATGAGCAGTTCTTC. This sequence encodes CSASLQGTNEQFF.

This clone ranks as medium-sized. The sample carries other DNA sequences with the same CDR3. This chain uses TRBV19 with TRBJ2-7; D gene uncertain. The V end was cut by 3 bases, the J end by 3 bases, with 12 bases between. The CDR3 is 14 amino acids. Looked up from germline, CDR1 is LNHDA and CDR2 is SQIVND (reference sequence). For the CDR3, the DNA is TGTGCCAGTAGTATCGGGCAGATACACTACGAGCAGTACTTC. This sequence encodes CASSIGQIHYEQYF. Full variable domain (remainder filled in from reference TRBV19 and TRBJ2-7): DGGITQSPKYLFRKEGQNVTLSCEQNLNHDAMYWYRQDPGQGLRLIYYSQIVNDFQKGDIAEGYSVSREKKESFPLTVTSAQKNPTAFYLCASSIGQIHYEQYFGPGTRLTVT.

The chain links TRBV7-8 to TRBJ1-5, with 7 bases aligning to TRBD1. Germline V CDR1 and CDR2: SGHVS, FQNEAQ. The CDR3 length is 16 residues. V lost 1 base to trimming and J lost 0 bases; unmatched junction nucleotides: 3. CDR3 nucleotide sequence: TGTGCCAGCAGCTTAGTCGGACAGGCTAGCAATCAGCCCCAGCATTTT. It codes for CASSLVGQASNQPQHF.